This TCR beta chain was obtained from a study of blood T cell repertoires in COVID-19. For the study at large: Both acute and convalescent COVID-19 samples were obtained from the United States, Italy and Spain.

Seattle participants joined during active infection and were tracked over time. The germline CDR1 and CDR2 sequences are SGHRS and YFSETQ. With 0 bases removed from V and 0 bases from J, the gap between germline ends came to 5 bases. This CDR3 contains 14 residues. Under the authors' procedure: Using reference gene primer amplification, nucleated cell counts were estimated. The data were produced by immunoSEQ multiplex PCR, yet TCRdb's version contains in-frame clones alone and is incomplete. V, J and clone size reflect that table, while D and trimming were determined from the DNA. Of fewer than 50,000 clones detected, about 74% appear once; the ten largest clones hold roughly a tenth.

The origin of this receptor is a man aged 65 to 79 with COVID-19, enrolled during active disease. The source material was peripheral blood. The genes are TRBV5-1 and TRBJ2-3; possible D gene TRBD2, 5 bases. CDR3 sequence: CASSLGTSTDTQYF. The DNA for the CDR3 is TGCGCCAGCAGCTTGGGGACTAGCACAGATACGCAGTATTTT.